This T cell receptor (beta chain) was recovered during a study of T cells in Graves' hyperthyroidism and ophthalmopathy. CDR1 is LNHDA, CDR2 SQIVND, per germline (reference sequence). CDR3 size: 16 residues. The ends lost 6 bases at V and 5 bases at J; junction bases unmatched: 9. Thyroid ultrasound and orbital computed tomography, with clinical symptoms and serum thyroxine and TRAb, informed diagnoses. Study results and caveats: Blood samples included most of the expanded thyroid clonotypes exceeding 0.001.

A word on this clonotype: Its antigen is unknown.

The source material, RNA transcripts, was used to amplify TCR beta CDR3 regions. A set of HTBI primers served as the primers for a first-round RT-PCR of the TCR CDR3. TCRdb reanalysed the multiplex PCR reads using MiXCR and keeps one entry per CDR3 protein. In the table there are 690,000 or so distinct CDR3 sequences, around a sixth of which are singletons. The V gene is TRBV19, the J gene TRBJ2-1; TRBD2 agrees at 11 bases. The specimen was blood. The clonotype comes from a woman between 50 and 59 years old with Graves' hyperthyroidism that later progressed to Graves' ophthalmopathy. CDR3 sequence (DNA): TGTGCCAGTAGAGACTATAGCGGGGGGGCCGACAATGAGCAGTTCTTC. Its translation is CASRDYSGGADNEQFF.